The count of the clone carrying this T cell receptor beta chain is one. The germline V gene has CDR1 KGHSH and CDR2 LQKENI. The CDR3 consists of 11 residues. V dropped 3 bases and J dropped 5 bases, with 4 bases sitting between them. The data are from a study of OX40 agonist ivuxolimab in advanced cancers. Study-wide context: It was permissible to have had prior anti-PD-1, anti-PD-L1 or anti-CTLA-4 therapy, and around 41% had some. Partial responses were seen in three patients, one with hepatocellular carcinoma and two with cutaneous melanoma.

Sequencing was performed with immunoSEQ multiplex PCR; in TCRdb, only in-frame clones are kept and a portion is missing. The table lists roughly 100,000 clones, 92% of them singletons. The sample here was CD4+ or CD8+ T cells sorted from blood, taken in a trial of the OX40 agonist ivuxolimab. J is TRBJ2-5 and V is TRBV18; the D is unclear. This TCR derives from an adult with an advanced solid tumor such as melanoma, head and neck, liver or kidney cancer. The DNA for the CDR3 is TGTGCCAGCTCACCCAAGGAGACCCAGTACTTC. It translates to CASSPKETQYF.